The rows below give T cell receptor beta chains drawn from one sample of a study of blood T cell repertoires in COVID-19. Clones were sequenced by immunoSEQ multiplex PCR, and TCRdb holds only the in-frame ones, with some missing. The sample has tens of thousands of clones, just over 90% seen once. Specimen: peripheral blood. Receptors originate from a man aged 45-65 years with active COVID-19. Both conserved end residues are part of each CDR3. The order of the fields is J gene, D gene, clone size, V gene, CDR3 protein, CDR3 DNA. D genes are given only for firm matches. Expanded clones are given a class, and other clones once, few, many or no size at all.

J: TRBJ2-7; D: .; size: .; V: TRBV6-2/TRBV6-3; CDR3: CASSVGRGEQYF; DNA: TGTGCCAGCAGTGTGGGGCGGGGCGAGCAGTACTTC
J: TRBJ2-1; D: .; size: .; V: TRBV19; CDR3: CASGVDYNEQFF; DNA: TGTGCCAGCGGGGTTGACTACAATGAGCAGTTCTTC
J: TRBJ1-5; D: .; size: .; V: TRBV11-2; CDR3: CASSHYDSPTQHF; DNA: TGTGCCAGCAGCCATTACGACAGTCCGACCCAGCATTTT
J: TRBJ2-2; D: TRBD2; size: .; V: TRBV30; CDR3: CAWSPPSGSWNTGELFF; DNA: TGTGCCTGGAGCCCCCCTAGCGGGAGTTGGAACACCGGGGAGCTGTTTTTT
J: TRBJ1-2; D: TRBD1; size: .; V: TRBV2; CDR3: CASSLTGASYGYTF; DNA: TGTGCCAGCAGCTTGACAGGGGCTAGCTATGGCTACACCTTC
J: TRBJ1-1; D: .; size: .; V: TRBV6-5; CDR3: CASSSSKIDNTEAFF; DNA: TGTGCCAGCAGTTCCTCCAAGATAGATAACACTGAAGCTTTCTTT
J: TRBJ2-1; D: TRBD2; size: .; V: TRBV5-1; CDR3: CASSSMSGRDNEQFF; DNA: TGCGCCAGCAGCTCAATGAGCGGGAGAGACAATGAGCAGTTCTTC
J: TRBJ2-5; D: TRBD1; size: .; V: TRBV5-4; CDR3: CASSLRQGRETQYF; DNA: TGTGCCAGCAGCTTGAGACAGGGCAGGGAGACCCAGTACTTC
J: TRBJ1-6; D: .; size: .; V: TRBV27; CDR3: CASSLVLSSYNSPLHF; DNA: TGTGCCAGCAGTTTGGTTCTGAGCTCCTATAATTCACCCCTCCACTTT
J: TRBJ1-1; D: TRBD1; size: .; V: TRBV25-1; CDR3: CASSAGGMGNTEAFF; DNA: TGTGCCAGCAGTGCAGGGGGCATGGGAAACACTGAAGCTTTCTTT
J: TRBJ2-2; D: .; size: .; V: TRBV20-1; CDR3: CSASRDSTGELFF; DNA: TGCAGTGCTAGTAGGGACTCCACCGGGGAGCTGTTTTTT
J: TRBJ1-3; D: .; size: .; V: TRBV29-1; CDR3: CSVEGWAGGSGNTIYF; DNA: TGCAGCGTTGAAGGGTGGGCAGGTGGCTCTGGAAACACCATATATTTT
J: TRBJ2-7; D: TRBD1; size: .; V: TRBV18; CDR3: CASSPDRSALYEQYF; DNA: TGTGCCAGCTCACCGGACAGGTCCGCCCTATACGAGCAGTACTTC
J: TRBJ1-5; D: TRBD1; size: .; V: TRBV5-1; CDR3: CASSPGGNSNQPQHF; DNA: TGCGCCAGCAGTCCAGGGGGAAATAGCAATCAGCCCCAGCATTTT
J: TRBJ2-3; D: .; size: once; V: TRBV5-1; CDR3: CASSLDRSLDPDTQYF; DNA: TGCGCCAGCAGCCTAGACAGGAGCCTTGACCCAGATACGCAGTATTTT
J: TRBJ1-2; D: .; size: .; V: TRBV12-5; CDR3: CASAASSNYGYTF; DNA: TGTGCTAGTGCTGCGTCATCTAACTATGGCTACACCTTC
J: TRBJ1-4; D: .; size: .; V: TRBV15; CDR3: CATSRGGSSTNEKLFF; DNA: TGTGCCACCAGCAGAGGGGGCAGCTCAACTAATGAAAAACTGTTTTTT
J: TRBJ2-7; D: TRBD2; size: once; V: TRBV5-4; CDR3: CASSLKSASGGGSYEQYF; DNA: TGTGCCAGCAGCTTGAAATCGGCTAGCGGGGGGGGATCCTACGAGCAGTACTTC
J: TRBJ1-1; D: .; size: .; V: TRBV5-4; CDR3: CASSFSTGTNTEAFF; DNA: TGTGCCAGCAGCTTTTCTACAGGGACCAACACTGAAGCTTTCTTT
J: TRBJ1-3; D: .; size: .; V: TRBV11-2; CDR3: CASSPTNSGNTIYF; DNA: TGTGCCAGCAGCCCGACAAACTCTGGAAACACCATATATTTT
J: TRBJ1-4; D: TRBD1; size: .; V: TRBV12-3/TRBV12-4; CDR3: CASSSGRDRGVF; DNA: TGTGCCAGCAGTTCCGGGCGGGACAGGGGAGTTTTT
J: TRBJ1-2; D: .; size: .; V: TRBV19; CDR3: CASTSGGAQVGDTF; DNA: TGTGCCAGTACCTCGGGTGGGGCGCAAGTTGGGGACACCTTC
J: TRBJ1-1; D: .; size: .; V: TRBV7-8; CDR3: CASSLRQGLTEAFF; DNA: TGTGCCAGCAGCTTGAGGCAGGGACTCACTGAAGCTTTCTTT
J: TRBJ2-3; D: .; size: once; V: TRBV15; CDR3: CATSSALGGPRDTQYF; DNA: TGTGCCACCAGCTCCGCCCTGGGGGGGCCACGGGATACGCAGTATTTT
J: TRBJ1-5; D: .; size: .; V: TRBV5-5; CDR3: CASSLGRGQPQHF; DNA: TGTGCCAGCAGCTTGGGCAGGGGCCAGCCCCAGCATTTT
J: TRBJ2-6; D: .; size: .; V: TRBV25-1; CDR3: CASRGLGANVLTF; DNA: TGTGCCAGCAGGGGGCTAGGGGCCAACGTCCTGACTTTC
J: TRBJ2-7; D: .; size: once; V: TRBV11-3; CDR3: CASSLVEGSEQYF; DNA: TGTGCCAGCAGCTTAGTCGAGGGCAGCGAGCAGTACTTC
J: TRBJ2-1; D: .; size: once; V: TRBV7-7; CDR3: CASSLFGVHEQFF; DNA: TGTGCTAGCAGCTTATTCGGGGTGCATGAGCAGTTCTTC
J: TRBJ1-1; D: TRBD1; size: .; V: TRBV3-1/TRBV3-2; CDR3: CASSAPGTGAFGAFF; DNA: TGTGCCAGCAGCGCCCCGGGGACAGGGGCTTTCGGAGCTTTCTTT
J: TRBJ2-7; D: .; size: .; V: TRBV28; CDR3: CASSLGRSRYEQYF; DNA: TGTGCCAGCAGTTTAGGCAGGTCCCGCTACGAGCAGTACTTC
J: TRBJ2-3; D: TRBD2; size: .; V: TRBV7-6; CDR3: CASSPGVAGPSTDTQYF; DNA: TGTGCCAGCAGCCCTGGCGTAGCGGGACCTAGCACAGATACGCAGTATTTT
J: TRBJ2-3; D: .; size: once; V: TRBV5-1; CDR3: CASSLARYNTDTQYF; DNA: TGCGCCAGCAGCTTGGCCCGATACAACACAGATACGCAGTATTTT
J: TRBJ1-1; D: .; size: .; V: TRBV30; CDR3: CAWSALPNTEAFF; DNA: TGTGCCTGGAGTGCTCTTCCCAACACTGAAGCTTTCTTT
J: TRBJ2-3; D: TRBD2; size: .; V: TRBV6-8; CDR3: CASSFYSGRRTDTQYF; DNA: TGTGCCAGCAGTTTCTATAGCGGGAGACGGACAGATACGCAGTATTTT
J: TRBJ2-1; D: .; size: once; V: TRBV7-9; CDR3: CAIATLNSDNEQFF; DNA: TGTGCAATAGCTACCCTAAATTCTGACAATGAGCAGTTCTTC
J: TRBJ1-5; D: .; size: .; V: TRBV7-2; CDR3: CASSLVVSGGNQPQHF; DNA: TGTGCCAGCAGCTTAGTGGTCTCGGGGGGCAATCAGCCCCAGCATTTT
J: TRBJ1-1; D: .; size: once; V: TRBV5-6; CDR3: CASSFLTASNTEAFF; DNA: TGTGCCAGCAGCTTCTTGACAGCATCCAACACTGAAGCTTTCTTT
J: TRBJ2-7; D: .; size: few; V: TRBV7-9; CDR3: CASSPQAGSHEQYF; DNA: TGTGCCAGCAGCCCTCAGGCAGGCAGCCACGAGCAGTACTTC
J: TRBJ1-2; D: .; size: few; V: TRBV7-9; CDR3: CASSPWTGSNYGYTF; DNA: TGTGCCAGCAGCCCCTGGACGGGATCTAACTATGGCTACACCTTC
J: TRBJ1-2; D: .; size: .; V: TRBV15; CDR3: CATSRDPSGGANGYTF; DNA: TGTGCCACCAGCAGAGATCCTTCCGGAGGAGCGAATGGCTACACCTTC
J: TRBJ1-2; D: TRBD1; size: .; V: TRBV9; CDR3: CASSRGQGDGGYTF; DNA: TGTGCCAGCAGCAGGGGACAGGGGGACGGTGGCTACACCTTC
J: TRBJ1-5; D: .; size: few; V: TRBV14; CDR3: CASSQTRNQPQHF; DNA: TGTGCCAGCAGCCAAACGAGAAATCAGCCCCAGCATTTT
J: TRBJ1-4; D: .; size: .; V: TRBV3-1/TRBV3-2; CDR3: CASSLGRKLFF; DNA: TGTGCCAGCAGCCTGGGGCGAAAACTGTTTTTT